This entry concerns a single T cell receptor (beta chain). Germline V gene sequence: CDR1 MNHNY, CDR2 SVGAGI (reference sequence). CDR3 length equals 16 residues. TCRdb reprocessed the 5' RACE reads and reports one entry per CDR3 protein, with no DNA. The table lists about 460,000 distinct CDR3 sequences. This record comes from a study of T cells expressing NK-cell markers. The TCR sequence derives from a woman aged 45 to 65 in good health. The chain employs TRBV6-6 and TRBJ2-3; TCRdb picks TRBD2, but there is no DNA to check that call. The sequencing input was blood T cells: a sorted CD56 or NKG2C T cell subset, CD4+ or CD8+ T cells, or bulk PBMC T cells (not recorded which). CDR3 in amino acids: CASSYSRLAGADTQYF.